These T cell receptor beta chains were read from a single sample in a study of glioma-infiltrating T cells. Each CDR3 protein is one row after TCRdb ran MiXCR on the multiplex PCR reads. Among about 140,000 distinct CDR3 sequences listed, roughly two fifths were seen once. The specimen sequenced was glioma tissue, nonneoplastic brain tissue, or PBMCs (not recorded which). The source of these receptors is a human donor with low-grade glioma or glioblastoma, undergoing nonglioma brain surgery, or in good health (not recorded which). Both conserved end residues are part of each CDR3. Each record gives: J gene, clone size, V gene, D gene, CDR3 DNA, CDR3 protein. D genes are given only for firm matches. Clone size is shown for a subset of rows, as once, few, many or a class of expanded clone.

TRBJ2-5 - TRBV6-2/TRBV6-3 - TGTGCCAGCAGATCGGAGGGGACCCAGTACTTC CASRSEGTQYF
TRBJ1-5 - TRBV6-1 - TGTGCCAGCAGGTCAGCTAGCAATCAGCCCCAGCATTTT CASRSASNQPQHF
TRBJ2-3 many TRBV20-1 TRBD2 TGCAGTGCTAGAGATCAAGCGGGGACAGATACGCAGTATTTT CSARDQAGTDTQYF
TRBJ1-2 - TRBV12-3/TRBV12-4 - TGTGCCAGCAGCCAGGAACAGGAGAACTATGGCTACACCTTC CASSQEQENYGYTF
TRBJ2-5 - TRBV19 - TGTGCCAGTAGGCCCTTAGCGGCTTCTCAAGAGACCCAGTACTTC CASRPLAASQETQYF
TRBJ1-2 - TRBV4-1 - TGCGCCAGCAGCCAAGTGTCCAGTGGCTACACCTTC CASSQVSSGYTF
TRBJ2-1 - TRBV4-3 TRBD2 TGCGCCAGCAGCCAAGAGATAGCGGGAGGGGTTAATGAGCAGTTCTTC CASSQEIAGGVNEQFF
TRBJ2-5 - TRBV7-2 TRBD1 TGTGCCAGCAGCTCCTTGGACAGGGGGTTTGTGGCCCAAGAGACCCAGTACTTC CASSSLDRGFVAQETQYF
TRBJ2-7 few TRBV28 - TGTGCCAGCAGTCCCATTACGGCCAACTACGAGCAGTACTTC CASSPITANYEQYF
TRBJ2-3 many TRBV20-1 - TGCAGTGCTATCAAGAATACGCAGTATTTT CSAIKNTQYF
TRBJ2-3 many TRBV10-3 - TGTGCCACCCGTCCGGGGCCTCACACAGATACGCAGTATTTT CATRPGPHTDTQYF
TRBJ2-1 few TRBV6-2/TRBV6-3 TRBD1 TGTGCCAGCAGTTCGGGACAGGGAGACTACAATGAGCAGTTCTTC CASSSGQGDYNEQFF
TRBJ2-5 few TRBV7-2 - TGTGCCAGCAGCTTAGGGCACCGAGGGGCCCAAGAGACCCAGTACTTC CASSLGHRGAQETQYF
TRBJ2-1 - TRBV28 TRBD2 TGTGCCAGCAGTTTACCCAGCAGGGAACCGGGGAGGGAGTTCTTC CASSLPSREPGREFF
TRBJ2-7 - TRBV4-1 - TGCGCCAGCAGCCAAGATTTGGGGGGAAAGGGCTACGAGCAGTACTTC CASSQDLGGKGYEQYF
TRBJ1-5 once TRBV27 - TGTGCCAGCAGTGTTGGAGGTCAGCCCCAGCATTTT CASSVGGQPQHF
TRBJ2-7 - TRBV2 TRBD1 TGTGCCAGCAGTAACAGGGGGCTCGAGCAGTACTTC CASSNRGLEQYF
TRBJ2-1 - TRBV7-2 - TGTGCCAGCAGCTTATCGGGGGACTTGTCCTACAATGAGCAGTTCTTC CASSLSGDLSYNEQFF
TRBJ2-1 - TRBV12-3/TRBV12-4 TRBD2 TGTGCCAGCAGTTTGATAAGCGGGGATTACAATGAGCAGTTCTTC CASSLISGDYNEQFF
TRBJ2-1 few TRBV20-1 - TGCAGTGCTAGATCCTGGCGGAGCTACAATGAGCAGTTCTTC CSARSWRSYNEQFF
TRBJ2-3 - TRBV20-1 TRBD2 TGCAGTGCTAGCACGCTAGCGGGGGGCACTAATACGCAGTATTTT CSASTLAGGTNTQYF
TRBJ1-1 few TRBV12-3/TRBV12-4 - TGTGCCAGCAGTTTGGCGGGACGGGCACGTGAAGCTTTCTTT CASSLAGRAREAFF
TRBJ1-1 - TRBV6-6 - TGTGCCAGCAGTTACTCTTCCCCGGGAAGGGCTTTCTTT CASSYSSPGRAFF
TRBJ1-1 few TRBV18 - TGTGCCAGCTCACCAACGGGATCCGGGAGCACTGAAGCTTTCTTT CASSPTGSGSTEAFF
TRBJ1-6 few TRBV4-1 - TGCGCCAGCAGCCAAGACTCCATCTCCTATAATTCACCCCTCCACTTT CASSQDSISYNSPLHF
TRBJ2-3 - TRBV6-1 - TGTGCCAGCAGTCGTGGGGTCAGAGGGAGAGAGATACCAGATACGCAGTATTTT CASSRGVRGREIPDTQYF
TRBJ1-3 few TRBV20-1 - TGCAGTGCTAGTCCCAGGCGCGGAAACACCATATATTTT CSASPRRGNTIYF
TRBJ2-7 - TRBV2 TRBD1 TGTGCCAGCAGTCCGACAGGGGGCTCGCGGGAGCAGTACTTC CASSPTGGSREQYF
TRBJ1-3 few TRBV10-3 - TGTGCCATCAGTGACCCAACGACAGGTCTAGGAAACACCATATATTTT CAISDPTTGLGNTIYF
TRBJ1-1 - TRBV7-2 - TGTGCCAGCACCACAAAGGTGGGCGGGAACACTGAAGCTTTCTTT CASTTKVGGNTEAFF
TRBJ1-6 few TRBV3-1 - TGTGCCAGCAGCCAAGACGAAGGTTCACCCCTCCACTTT CASSQDEGSPLHF
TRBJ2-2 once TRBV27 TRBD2 TGTGCCAGCAGTCCATTGACTAGCGGAGGTACCGGGGAGCTGTTTTTT CASSPLTSGGTGELFF
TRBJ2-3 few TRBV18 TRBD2 TGTGCCAGCTCACCCCCAGCGGGAGCAACAGATACGCAGTATTTT CASSPPAGATDTQYF
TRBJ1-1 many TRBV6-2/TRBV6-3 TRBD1 TGTGCCAGCAGTTATGGGACAGGGGTGAACACTGAAGCTTTCTTT CASSYGTGVNTEAFF
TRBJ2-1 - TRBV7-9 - TGTGCCAGCAGCTTCGGCAGCTCCTACGATGAGCAGTTCTTC CASSFGSSYDEQFF
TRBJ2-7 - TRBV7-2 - TGTGCCAGCATCTTAGCCCCGATGACCTACGAGCAGTACTTC CASILAPMTYEQYF
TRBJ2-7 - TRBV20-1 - TGCAGTGCTTCCCTCACTGAAACCGAGCAGTACTTC CSASLTETEQYF
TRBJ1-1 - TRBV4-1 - TGCGCCAGCAGCCAAGATATGTTGGGGAGTGGGCACACTGAAGCTTTCTTT CASSQDMLGSGHTEAFF
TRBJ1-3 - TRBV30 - TGTGCCTGGAGTGGTGTTACCATATATTTT CAWSGVTIYF
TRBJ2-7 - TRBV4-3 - TGCGCCAGCAGCCAAGGGGGGGGCGCGTGGCAGTACTTC CASSQGGGAWQYF
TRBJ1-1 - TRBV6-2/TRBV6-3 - TGTGCCAGCAGTTACATGAACCTTCACACTCTGGGAGCTTCCTTT CASSYMNLHTLGASF
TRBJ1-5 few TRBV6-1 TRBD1 TGTGCCACCAGGACAGGGAATCAGCCCCAGCATTTT CATRTGNQPQHF
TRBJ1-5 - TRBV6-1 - TGTGCCAGCAAGGACCGGGGGAATCAGCCCCAGCATTTT CASKDRGNQPQHF
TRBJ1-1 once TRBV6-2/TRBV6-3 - TGTGCCAGCAGTTACTCGAGGGGGGCGCGAAATGAAGCTTTCTTT CASSYSRGARNEAFF
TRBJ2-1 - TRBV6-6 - TGTGCCAGCAGTTACCCGAAATGGGGCAATGAGCAGTTCTTC CASSYPKWGNEQFF
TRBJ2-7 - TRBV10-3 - TGTGCCATCAGTGAGTCGCAGGGGTTCCACGAGCAGTACTTC CAISESQGFHEQYF
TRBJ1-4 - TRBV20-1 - TGCAGTGCAACCGAACCTAGCGGTAGTGAAAAACTCTTTTTT CSATEPSGSEKLFF
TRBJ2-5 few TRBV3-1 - TGTGCCAGCAGCCAAGATCCCGGCCCAGAGACCCAGTACTTC CASSQDPGPETQYF